The T cell receptor beta chain under discussion was sequenced for a study of T-cell memory formation after mild COVID-19. Study at large: TCR clusters largely stayed donor specific.

Study observations and caveats: Clones that got smaller from day 15 to 85 had even CD4/CD8, while clones growing later tipped toward CD4+.

The germline V gene encodes CDR1 SGDLS and CDR2 YYNGEE. The CDR3 contains 14 residues. V lost 0 bases and J lost 8, with 12 bases in between. TCRdb processed the 5' RACE reads anew with MiXCR; each CDR3 protein has one entry. Of approximately 350,000 distinct CDR3 sequences detected, around 27% appear once; the ten largest clones hold approximately 13%. A word on this clonotype: Its antigen is as yet unknown.

This chain joins TRBV9 and TRBJ2-1; maybe TRBD1 (6 bases). The sequence was collected from an adult woman who had mild COVID-19 (a few samples of this study predate the infection). Cell type and time point are not known. Sequencing was performed on PBMCs or a T cell subset sorted from them (not recorded which). CDR3 amino acids: CASSVEGRQDEQFF. The CDR3 DNA follows: TGTGCCAGCAGCGTAGAAGGCCGACAGGATGAGCAGTTCTTC.